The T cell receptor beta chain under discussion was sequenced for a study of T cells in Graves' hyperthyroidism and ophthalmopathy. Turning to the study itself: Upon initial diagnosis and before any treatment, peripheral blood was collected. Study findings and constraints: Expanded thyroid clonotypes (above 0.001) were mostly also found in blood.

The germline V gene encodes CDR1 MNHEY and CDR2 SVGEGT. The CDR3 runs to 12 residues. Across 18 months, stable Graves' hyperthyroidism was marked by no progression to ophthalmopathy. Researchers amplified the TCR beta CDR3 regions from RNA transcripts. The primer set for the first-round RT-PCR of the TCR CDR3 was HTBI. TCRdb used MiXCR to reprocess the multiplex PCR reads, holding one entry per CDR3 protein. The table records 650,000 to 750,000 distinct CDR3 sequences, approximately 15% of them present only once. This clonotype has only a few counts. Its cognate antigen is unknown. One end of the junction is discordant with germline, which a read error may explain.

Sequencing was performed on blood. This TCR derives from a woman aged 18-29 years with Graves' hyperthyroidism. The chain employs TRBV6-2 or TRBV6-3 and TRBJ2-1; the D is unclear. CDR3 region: CASSDSKDEQFF. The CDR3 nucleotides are TGTGCCAGCAGTGACTCAAAGGATGAGCAGTTCTTC.